Shown below are 6 T cell receptor beta chains from a single sample sequenced in a study of regulatory T cells in long-lasting Graves disease. Stated time point: newly diagnosed GD, antithyroid drugs for less than 3 months. TCR sequences were obtained from RNA taken from PBMCs. Both iRepertoire HTBI primers and Arm-PCR of CDR3 regions were used to build the TCR beta libraries. TCRdb re-called the multiplex PCR reads with MiXCR, one entry per CDR3 protein. The sample lists 500,000 to 700,000 distinct CDR3 sequences; 16% were seen once. This sample was also put to use in a study of T cells in Graves' hyperthyroidism and ophthalmopathy.

The material sequenced was peripheral blood mononuclear cells (PBMCs), taken at new diagnosis, from a patient treated with antithyroid drugs. All receptors derive from a woman younger than 45 with Graves disease.

This clonotype was observed a few times. The chain links TRBV5-4 to TRBJ1-1, with no clear D. The CDR3 length is 15 residues. Germline V gene lookup returns CDR1 SGHNT and CDR2 YYREEE (reference sequence). V was clipped by 0 bases and J by 2 bases, with 11 bases between them. The CDR3 DNA is TGTGCCAGCAGCTTGGTTACGGGAGGAAACACTGAAGCTTTCTTT. This encodes CASSLVTGGNTEAFF. The complete variable domain, with remaining parts taken from reference TRBV5-4 and TRBJ1-1, reads ETGVTQSPTHLIKTRGQQVTLRCSSQSGHNTVSWYQQALGQGPQFIFQYYREEENGRGNFPPRFSGLQFPNYSSELNVNALELDDSALYLCASSLVTGGNTEAFFGQGTRLTVV.

In its sample, this clonotype was seen many times. The chain's CDR3 is CASSRGHDSNTEAFF. CDR3 DNA sequence: TGCGCCAGCTCTCGGGGCCACGACTCGAACACTGAAGCTTTCTTT. The rearrangement uses TRBV5-1 and TRBJ1-1, with D possibly being TRBD1 (5 bases). The germline gives CDR1 SGHRS, CDR2 YFSETQ. The ends were cut back, 7 bases at V and 1 base at J, with 17 bases in the middle. The CDR3 extends over 15 amino acids. The full variable domain, its missing parts supplied by reference TRBV5-1 and TRBJ1-1, is KAGVTQTPRYLIKTRGQQVTLSCSPISGHRSVSWYQQTPGQGLQFLFEYFSETQRNKGNFPGRFSGRQFSNSRSEMNVSTLELGDSALYLCASSRGHDSNTEAFFGQGTRLTVV.

This clonotype was found many times. The gene calls are TRBV28 and TRBJ1-2; no clear D gene. Germline lookup yields CDR1 MDHEN and CDR2 SYDVKM. This CDR3 has 13 residues. The V end lost 5 bases, the J end lost 4 bases, and 11 bases lay between the germline ends. The CDR3 is CASSRHGRYGYTF. The CDR3 DNA is TGTGCCAGCAGTCGCCACGGCCGCTATGGCTACACCTTC.

The table lists this clonotype with many counts. This chain joins TRBV7-9 and TRBJ1-5, with unresolved D. The CDR3 runs to 14 residues. The V and J ends lost 1 base and 5 bases respectively, with 9 bases between them. Germline V CDR1 and CDR2: SEHNR, FQNEAQ (reference sequence). The DNA for the CDR3 is TGTGCCAGCAGCTTAGGGGGTCAGGATCAGCCCCAGCATTTT. The encoded protein is CASSLGGQDQPQHF.

The table lists this clonotype with many counts. This chain links TRBV7-3 with TRBJ1-2, with TRBD1 as a possible D gene (5 bases). V lost 3 bases to trimming and J lost 6 bases, with 20 bases between them. The CDR3 loop spans 16 amino acids. Germline V gene sequence: CDR1 SGHTA, CDR2 FQGTGA. CDR3 sequence (DNA): TGTGCCAGCAGCTTCTCCCAGAGCGAGACAGTTGATGGCTACACCTTC. Translation: CASSFSQSETVDGYTF.

The sample holds many counts of this clonotype. The chain joins TRBV27 to TRBJ2-1, with D possibly matching TRBD2 (6 bases). The CDR3 runs 15 residues. With 0 bases removed from V and 4 bases from J, the gap between germline ends came to 10 bases. Looked up from germline, CDR1 is MNHEY and CDR2 is SMNVEV (reference sequence). The CDR3 loop reads CASSLSRELYNEQFF. CDR3 DNA: TGTGCCAGCAGTTTATCGCGGGAACTTTACAATGAGCAGTTCTTC.